The text below deals with one T cell receptor (beta chain). Using immunoSEQ multiplex PCR, the repertoire was profiled, and TCRdb retains in-frame clones only, with some absent. Counted here are fewer than 200,000 clones, roughly 92% occurring once; the ten biggest clones make up 2.6%. The data were taken from a study of T cell responses to AZD1222 COVID-19 vaccine. The CDR3 loop spans 14 amino acids. Germline CDR1 and CDR2: SGHRS and YFSETQ. Unmatched junction bases numbered 1, after V lost 0 bases and J lost 5 bases. The source of this sequence is an adult in good health. The sample here was peripheral blood, taken on day 0 of AZD1222 vaccination. The chain is built from TRBV5-1 and TRBJ1-4; 7 positions agree with TRBD1. The CDR3 sequence: CASSLDRGNEKLFF. DNA of the CDR3: TGCGCCAGCAGCTTGGACAGGGGAAATGAAAAACTGTTTTTT.